This TCR beta chain was obtained from a study of T cell repertoires in cytomegalovirus infection (dated by TCRdb to the late 2010s). Study-level background: The HLA type of each donor mattered for the analysis, because public TCR beta signatures pointed to carriage of CMV infection along with the matching HLA type. General conclusions and limits of the study: In both this cohort and an independent cohort of approximately 350 donors, the cumulative frequency of public TCR beta family members distinguished carriers of CMV infection plus the relevant HLA type. The ex vivo response was dominated by HLA-C-restricted CMV-specific TCR beta clonotypes, which also provided the single most frequent clonotype in two of eight donors.

The sample holds many counts of this clonotype. Its antigen remains unidentified. No clone much larger than this one lies a single base away; base qualities are absent. Sequencer: Illumina HiSeq 1500. TCRdb applied fastp at Q25 and MiXCR to the public reads, then kept only in-frame beta chains. Records with the same CDR3 protein are collapsed into one entry carrying the most frequent genes and DNA. This sample comprises more than 150,000 distinct CDR3 sequences, around a quarter of them detected only once. 9.5% to 13% of the sample lies in the top ten. V loses 0 bases, J loses 1 base, and the germline ends lie 10 bases apart. Based on the germline V gene (reference sequence), the CDR1 and CDR2 sequences are MNHEY and SMNVEV. Including the terminal cysteine and phenylalanine, the CDR3 comprises 16 residues. Solely the CDR3 DNA is kept, with 48 bases framed from the first base.

The TCR originated in a human donor in good health (CMV status not recorded). Some clones in this sample may be carry-over from other donors' samples. The sequence joins TRBV27 to TRBJ1-5; D gene: possibly TRBD1, on 5 matching bases. Sequenced material: PBMCs. Here the CDR3 is given as CASSLSSKGSNQPQHF. The DNA is TGTGCCAGCAGTTTATCCTCGAAGGGGAGCAATCAGCCCCAGCATTTT.